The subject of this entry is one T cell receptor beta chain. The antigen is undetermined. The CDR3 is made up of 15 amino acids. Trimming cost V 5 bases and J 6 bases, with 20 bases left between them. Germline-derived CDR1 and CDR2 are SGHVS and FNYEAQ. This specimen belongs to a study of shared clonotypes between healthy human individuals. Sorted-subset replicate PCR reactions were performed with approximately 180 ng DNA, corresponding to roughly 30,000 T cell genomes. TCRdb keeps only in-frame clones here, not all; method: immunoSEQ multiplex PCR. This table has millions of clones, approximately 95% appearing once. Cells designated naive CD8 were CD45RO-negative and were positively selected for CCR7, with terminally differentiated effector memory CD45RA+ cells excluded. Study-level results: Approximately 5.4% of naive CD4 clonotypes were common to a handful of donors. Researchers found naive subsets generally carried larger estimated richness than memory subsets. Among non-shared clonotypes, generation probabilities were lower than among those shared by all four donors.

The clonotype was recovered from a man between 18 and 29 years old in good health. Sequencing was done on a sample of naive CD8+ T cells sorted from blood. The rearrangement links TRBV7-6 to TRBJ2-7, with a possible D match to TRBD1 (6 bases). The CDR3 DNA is TGTGCCAGCAGCACCCATCCCGGGACCAGGGGCGAGCAGTACTTC. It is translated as CASSTHPGTRGEQYF. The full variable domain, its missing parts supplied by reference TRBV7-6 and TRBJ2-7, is GAGVSQSPRYKVTKRGQDVALRCDPISGHVSLYWYRQALGQGPEFLTYFNYEAQQDKSGLPNDRFSAERPEGSISTLTIQRTEQRDSAMYRCASSTHPGTRGEQYFGPGTRLTVT.